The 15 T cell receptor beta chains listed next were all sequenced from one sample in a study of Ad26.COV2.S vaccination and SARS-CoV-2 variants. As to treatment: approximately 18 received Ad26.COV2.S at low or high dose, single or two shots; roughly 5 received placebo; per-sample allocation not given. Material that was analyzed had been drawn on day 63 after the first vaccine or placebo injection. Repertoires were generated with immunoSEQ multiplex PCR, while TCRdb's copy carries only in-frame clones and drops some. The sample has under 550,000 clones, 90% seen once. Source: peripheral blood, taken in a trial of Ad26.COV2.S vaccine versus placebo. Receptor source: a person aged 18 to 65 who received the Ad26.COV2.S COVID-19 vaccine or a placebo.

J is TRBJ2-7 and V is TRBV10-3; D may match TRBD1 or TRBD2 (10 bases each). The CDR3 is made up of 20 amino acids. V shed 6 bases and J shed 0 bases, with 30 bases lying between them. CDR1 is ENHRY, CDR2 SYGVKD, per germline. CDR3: CAISPSPGQGRTSGSYEQYF. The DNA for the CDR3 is TGTGCCATCAGCCCTTCCCCGGGACAGGGGCGGACTAGCGGCTCCTACGAGCAGTACTTC.

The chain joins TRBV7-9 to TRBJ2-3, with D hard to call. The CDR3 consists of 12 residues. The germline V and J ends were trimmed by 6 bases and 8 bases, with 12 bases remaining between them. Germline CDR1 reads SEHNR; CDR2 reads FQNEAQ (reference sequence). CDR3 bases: TGTGCCAGCAGTAACGAAGGAGCTACGCAGTATTTT. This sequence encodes CASSNEGATQYF.

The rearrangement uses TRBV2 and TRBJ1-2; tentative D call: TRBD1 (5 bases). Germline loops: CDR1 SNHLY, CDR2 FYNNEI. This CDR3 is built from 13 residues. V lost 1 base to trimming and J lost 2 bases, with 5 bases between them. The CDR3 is CASSEDRNYGYTF. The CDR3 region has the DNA TGTGCCAGCAGTGAAGACAGGAACTATGGCTACACCTTC. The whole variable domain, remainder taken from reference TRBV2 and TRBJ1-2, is EPEVTQTPSHQVTQMGQEVILRCVPISNHLYFYWYRQILGQKVEFLVSFYNNEISEKSEIFDDQFSVERPDGSNFTLKIRSTKLEDSAMYFCASSEDRNYGYTFGSGTRLTVV.

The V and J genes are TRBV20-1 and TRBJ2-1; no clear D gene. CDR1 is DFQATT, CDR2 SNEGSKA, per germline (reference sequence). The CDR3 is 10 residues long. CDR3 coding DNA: TGCAGCATGGTCGAAAATGAGCAGTTCTTC. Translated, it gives CSMVENEQFF.

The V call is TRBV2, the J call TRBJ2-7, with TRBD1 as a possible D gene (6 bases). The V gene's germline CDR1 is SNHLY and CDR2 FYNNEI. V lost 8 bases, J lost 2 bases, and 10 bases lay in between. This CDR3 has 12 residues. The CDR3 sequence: CASGQITYEQYF. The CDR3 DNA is TGTGCCAGCGGACAGATAACCTACGAGCAGTACTTC.

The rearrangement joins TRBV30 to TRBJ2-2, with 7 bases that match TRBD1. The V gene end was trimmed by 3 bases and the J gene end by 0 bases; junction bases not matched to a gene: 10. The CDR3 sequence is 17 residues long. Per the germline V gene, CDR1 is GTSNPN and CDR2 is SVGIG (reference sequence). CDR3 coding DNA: TGTGCCTGGAGCGACATATTGACAGGGACGAACACCGGGGAGCTGTTTTTT. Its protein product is CAWSDILTGTNTGELFF. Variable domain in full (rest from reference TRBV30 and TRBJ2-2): SQTIHQWPATLVQPVGSPLSLECTVEGTSNPNLYWYRQAAGRGLQLLFYSVGIGQISSEVPQNLSASRPQDRQFILSSKKLLLSDSGFYLCAWSDILTGTNTGELFFGEGSRLTVL.

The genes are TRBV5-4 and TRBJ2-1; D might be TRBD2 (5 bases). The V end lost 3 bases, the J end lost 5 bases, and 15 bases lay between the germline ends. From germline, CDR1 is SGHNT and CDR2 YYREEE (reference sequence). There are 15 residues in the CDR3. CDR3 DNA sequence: TGTGCCAGCAGCTCGAAAATCGGGATCGACAATGAGCAGTTCTTC. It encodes CASSSKIGIDNEQFF.

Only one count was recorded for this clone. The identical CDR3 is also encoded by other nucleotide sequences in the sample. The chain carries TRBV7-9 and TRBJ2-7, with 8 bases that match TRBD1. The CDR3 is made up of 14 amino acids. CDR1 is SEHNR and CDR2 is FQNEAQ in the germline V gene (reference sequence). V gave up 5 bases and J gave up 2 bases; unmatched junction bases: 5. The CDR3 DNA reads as TGTGCCAGCAGCCCTCGACAGGGGCCCTACGAGCAGTACTTC. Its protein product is CASSPRQGPYEQYF.

CDR3: CASSIGGMSGYEQYF. In DNA, the CDR3 is TGTGCCAGTAGTATCGGAGGGATGAGCGGCTACGAGCAGTACTTC. The chain uses TRBV19 and TRBJ2-7; possible D gene TRBD2, 6 bases. This CDR3 comprises 15 residues. Trimming took off 3 bases at V and 3 bases at J, with 15 bases between the two ends. CDR1 LNHDA and CDR2 SQIVND come from the germline V gene (reference sequence).

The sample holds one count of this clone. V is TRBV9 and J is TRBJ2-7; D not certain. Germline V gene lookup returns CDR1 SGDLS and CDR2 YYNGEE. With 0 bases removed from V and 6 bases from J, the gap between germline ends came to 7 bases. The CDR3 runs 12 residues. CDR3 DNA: TGTGCCAGCAGCGTAGGTACCGGCGAGCAGTACTTC. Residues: CASSVGTGEQYF.

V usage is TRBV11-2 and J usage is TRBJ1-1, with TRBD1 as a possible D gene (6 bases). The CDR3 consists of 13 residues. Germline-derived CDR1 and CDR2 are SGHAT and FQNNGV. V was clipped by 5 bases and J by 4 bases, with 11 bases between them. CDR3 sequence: CASSTQQGTEAFF. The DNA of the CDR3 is TGTGCCAGCAGCACTCAACAGGGCACTGAAGCTTTCTTT.

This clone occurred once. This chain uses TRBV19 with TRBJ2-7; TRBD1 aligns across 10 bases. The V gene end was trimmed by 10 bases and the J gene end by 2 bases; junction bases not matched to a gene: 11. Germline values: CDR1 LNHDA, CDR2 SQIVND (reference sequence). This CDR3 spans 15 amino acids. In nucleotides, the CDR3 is TGTGCCACTGCGCTATATGGGACAGGGGCCTACGAGCAGTACTTC. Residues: CATALYGTGAYEQYF.

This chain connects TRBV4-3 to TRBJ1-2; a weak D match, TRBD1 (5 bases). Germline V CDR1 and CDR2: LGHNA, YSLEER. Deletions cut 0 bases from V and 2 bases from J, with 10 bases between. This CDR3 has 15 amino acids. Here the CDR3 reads CASSQDFGGNYGYTF. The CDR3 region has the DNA TGCGCCAGCAGCCAAGATTTTGGGGGGAACTATGGCTACACCTTC.

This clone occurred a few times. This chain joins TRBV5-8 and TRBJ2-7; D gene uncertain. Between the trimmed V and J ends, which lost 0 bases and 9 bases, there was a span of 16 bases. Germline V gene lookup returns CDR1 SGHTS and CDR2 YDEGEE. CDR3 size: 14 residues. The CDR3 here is CASSLVNRYIGQYF. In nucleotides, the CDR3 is TGTGCCAGCAGCTTGGTAAACCGGTATATCGGGCAGTACTTC.

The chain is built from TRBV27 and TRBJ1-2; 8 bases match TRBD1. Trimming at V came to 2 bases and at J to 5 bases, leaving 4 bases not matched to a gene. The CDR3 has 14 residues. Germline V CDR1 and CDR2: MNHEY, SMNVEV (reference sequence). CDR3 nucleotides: TGTGCCAGCAGTTTAACCGGACAGGGATATGGCTACACCTTC. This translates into CASSLTGQGYGYTF.